A selection of T cell receptor beta chains follows, all from one sample in a study of T cells in Graves' hyperthyroidism and ophthalmopathy. TCRdb itself ran the multiplex PCR reads through MiXCR, one entry per CDR3 protein. The profile shows 400,000 to 450,000 distinct CDR3 sequences, about 15% of them singletons. The specimen was blood. These receptors came from a man younger than 30 with Graves' ophthalmopathy. Both conserved end residues are part of each CDR3. D genes are given only for firm matches. The size entry is marked missing in some rows and otherwise reads once, few, many or a size class.

J gene: TRBJ2-7; clone size: NA; D gene: NA; V gene: TRBV6-1; CDR3 DNA: TGTGCCAGCAGTGAGGGCTACGGGATTGGTTACGAGCAGTACTTC; CDR3 protein: CASSEGYGIGYEQYF
J gene: TRBJ2-7; clone size: NA; D gene: TRBD1; V gene: TRBV5-1; CDR3 DNA: TGCGCCAGCAGCCAAGGACAGGGGCTACACGAGCAGTACTTC; CDR3 protein: CASSQGQGLHEQYF
J gene: TRBJ1-2; clone size: few; D gene: TRBD1; V gene: TRBV4-2; CDR3 DNA: TGTGCCAGCAGCCGACGTACAGGGGGCACCTATGGCTACACCTTC; CDR3 protein: CASSRRTGGTYGYTF
J gene: TRBJ2-5; clone size: many; D gene: NA; V gene: TRBV20-1; CDR3 DNA: TGCAGTGCCGACCCCATAACAGGGTTCGAGACCCAGTACTTC; CDR3 protein: CSADPITGFETQYF
J gene: TRBJ2-5; clone size: few; D gene: TRBD2; V gene: TRBV5-1; CDR3 DNA: TGCGCCAGCATTGGGGCTAGCGGGAGCCAAGAGACCCAGTACTTC; CDR3 protein: CASIGASGSQETQYF
J gene: TRBJ2-5; clone size: many; D gene: TRBD1; V gene: TRBV12-3/TRBV12-4; CDR3 DNA: TGTGCCAGCAGTTCGACAGGGGGCTTAGAGACCCAGTACTTC; CDR3 protein: CASSSTGGLETQYF
J gene: TRBJ2-7; clone size: once; D gene: NA; V gene: TRBV5-6; CDR3 DNA: TGTGCCAGCAGCTTGGACCTCCGGGACCCCTTCGAATACGAGCAGTACTTC; CDR3 protein: CASSLDLRDPFEYEQYF
J gene: TRBJ2-7; clone size: many; D gene: NA; V gene: TRBV28; CDR3 DNA: TGTGCCAGCAGTCTCCTAGCACATGAGCAGTACTTC; CDR3 protein: CASSLLAHEQYF
J gene: TRBJ1-2; clone size: few; D gene: NA; V gene: TRBV6-1; CDR3 DNA: TGTGCCAGCAGTGCCTGGACCGGCCCCTATGGCTACACCTTC; CDR3 protein: CASSAWTGPYGYTF
J gene: TRBJ2-3; clone size: many; D gene: NA; V gene: TRBV7-6; CDR3 DNA: TGTGCCAGCAGCTTACCTCTCCAAAGCGCGGCGCAGTATTTT; CDR3 protein: CASSLPLQSAAQYF
J gene: TRBJ2-5; clone size: many; D gene: NA; V gene: TRBV7-2; CDR3 DNA: TGTGCCAGCAGCTTAGCCCTAACTACTCAAGAGACCCAGTACTTC; CDR3 protein: CASSLALTTQETQYF
J gene: TRBJ1-4; clone size: few; D gene: NA; V gene: TRBV9; CDR3 DNA: TGTGCCAGCAGCGTAGCGGGACAAAATGAAAAACTGTTTTTT; CDR3 protein: CASSVAGQNEKLFF
J gene: TRBJ2-1; clone size: many; D gene: TRBD2; V gene: TRBV5-8; CDR3 DNA: TGTGCCAGCAGCTTGCGGGGGGGAGGGCCGAGTGAGCAGTTCTTC; CDR3 protein: CASSLRGGGPSEQFF
J gene: TRBJ1-2; clone size: NA; D gene: NA; V gene: TRBV4-1; CDR3 DNA: TGCGCCAGCAGCCAAGATAGGCAGGGACCGACTCGCTACACCTTC; CDR3 protein: CASSQDRQGPTRYTF
J gene: TRBJ1-1; clone size: many; D gene: NA; V gene: TRBV5-1; CDR3 DNA: TGCGCCAGCAGCTTGGCCGGACAGACGAACACTGAAGCTTTCTTT; CDR3 protein: CASSLAGQTNTEAFF
J gene: TRBJ1-4; clone size: NA; D gene: NA; V gene: TRBV11-2; CDR3 DNA: TGTGCCAGCAGCTTGACAGTGGGGAAAGAAAAACTGTTTTTT; CDR3 protein: CASSLTVGKEKLFF
J gene: TRBJ2-5; clone size: many; D gene: NA; V gene: TRBV7-2; CDR3 DNA: TGTGCCAGCAGCTTTCGGACAGGGAGGGGAGAGACCCAGTACTTC; CDR3 protein: CASSFRTGRGETQYF